The source of this T cell receptor (beta chain) is a study of cytomegalovirus exposure and HLA in healthy donors. Study-level points and caveats: As a later analysis revealed, most CMV-associated TCR beta chains appeared HLA-restricted. TCR beta chain V- and J-gene trimming was linked, in a later analysis, to a missense variant in DCLRE1C. Further analysis was carried out later, and it showed several of the most significant clusters appearing linked to common viral pathogens. Some V segments, including TRBV6-2 and TRBV6-3, were excluded as indistinguishable.

This clone was detected a few times. Its target is not known. CDR1 KGHSH and CDR2 LQKENI come from the germline V gene. The CDR3 totals 15 residues. Trimming removed 0 bases at V and 4 bases at J, with 10 bases between. This PCR relied on a set of 60 Vbeta primers and 13 Jbeta primers. Sequenced by immunoSEQ multiplex PCR; TCRdb stores in-frame clones only, minus some. Found here are some 150,000 clones, around 86% of them singletons; the top ten hold under 3%. The chain couples TRBV18 to TRBJ2-4; the D is unclear. The sequencing input was PBMCs. The TCR was taken from a woman aged 30 to 39 in good health and CMV-seronegative. The CDR3 is CASSPPGEEKNIQYF. The CDR3 DNA follows: TGTGCCAGCTCACCACCAGGCGAGGAAAAAAACATTCAGTACTTC.